The 26 T cell receptor beta chains below were found in one sample sequenced in a study of CD4 T cells in relation to SARS-CoV-2 and coronaviruses. The unexposed donors gave CD4+ T cells in about 2011-2018, prior to COVID-19. CD4+ T cells were isolated from the cells after more than 8 days of culture. For these receptors, no antigen is known. Generated by immunoSEQ multiplex PCR, the TCRdb table keeps only in-frame clones and is missing some. The sample shows 26,000 or so clones, 60% to 80% of them seen only once. Sequenced sample: CD4+ T cells from PBMCs, cultured in vitro. These receptors were obtained from a human donor in good health.

V is TRBV10-3 and J is TRBJ2-7; TRBD1 or TRBD2 may be the D gene (6 bases each). Germline assignment: CDR1 ENHRY and CDR2 SYGVKD. This CDR3 comprises 15 residues. V was clipped by 4 bases and J by 0 bases, with 13 bases between them. The CDR3 DNA reads as TGTGCCATCAGTGGGGGGGCAGGGCCCTCCTACGAGCAGTACTTC. Protein product: CAISGGAGPSYEQYF.

This chain's CDR3 is CASSPIEGGGYEQYF. DNA for the CDR3: TGTGCCAGCTCACCGATCGAGGGAGGTGGGTACGAGCAGTACTTC. The rearrangement links TRBV18 to TRBJ2-7; D may be TRBD2 (6 bases). V was shortened by 3 bases and J by 4 bases, with 16 bases between the two germline ends. Looked up from germline, CDR1 is KGHSH and CDR2 is LQKENI. The length of the CDR3 is 15 residues.

This clone was seen once. CDR3 sequence: CASSLRGLGEKLFF. In DNA, the CDR3 is TGCGCCAGCAGCTTACGGGGGCTTGGTGAAAAACTGTTTTTT. The gene calls are TRBV5-1 and TRBJ1-4; D is possibly TRBD1 (6 bases). Germline-derived CDR1 and CDR2 are SGHRS and YFSETQ. The CDR3 spans 14 residues. The V end lost 2 bases, the J end lost 7 bases, and 12 bases lay between the germline ends.

J is TRBJ2-6 and V is TRBV9; TRBD1 might be the D (5 bases). Per germline, CDR1 SGDLS and CDR2 YYNGEE. The CDR3 has 16 amino acids. Trimming left V 0 bases short and J 4 bases short, with 11 bases between. This CDR3 reads CASSVDGASGANVLTF. DNA of the CDR3: TGTGCCAGCAGCGTAGATGGGGCGTCCGGGGCCAACGTCCTGACTTTC.

V usage is TRBV4-1 and J usage is TRBJ2-7; D assignment may be TRBD1 or TRBD2 (5 bases each). V was cut by 3 bases and J by 3 bases, with 15 bases left in between. The CDR3 length is 15 residues. Germline V gives CDR1 MGHRA, CDR2 YSYEKL. The DNA of the CDR3 is TGCGCCAGCAGCCATCCGGGACGGAGGCTCTACGAGCAGTACTTC. Protein sequence: CASSHPGRRLYEQYF.

V is TRBV9 and J is TRBJ2-2, with TRBD2 identical over 9 bases. The CDR3 contains 20 residues. Trimming removed 4 bases from V and 1 base from J; junction bases left unmatched: 17. Germline CDR1 SGDLS, CDR2 YYNGEE. CDR3: CASSLRGGRGGLRNTGELFF. In nucleotides, the CDR3 is TGTGCCAGCAGCCTCAGAGGAGGGCGGGGGGGCCTTCGGAACACCGGGGAGCTGTTTTTT.

The rearrangement joins TRBV18 to TRBJ2-1, with TRBD1 identical over 7 bases. Germline V gene lookup returns CDR1 KGHSH and CDR2 LQKENI. The CDR3 has 15 residues. J lost 5 bases, V lost 1 base, and 5 bases had no gene match. The CDR3 DNA is TGTGCCAGCTCACCACGAGGGACAGTAAACAATGAGCAGTTCTTC. Its translation is CASSPRGTVNNEQFF.

This rearrangement joins TRBV7-2 to TRBJ1-2; 8 bases match TRBD1. From germline, CDR1 is SGHTA and CDR2 FQGNSA. The trim removed 1 base at V and 4 bases at J, leaving 11 bases unmatched. The CDR3 is 17 residues long. The CDR3 is CASSLGGQEALVYGYTF. The CDR3 DNA sequence: TGTGCCAGCAGCTTAGGGGGACAGGAAGCCCTAGTCTATGGCTACACCTTC.

In its sample, this clone was seen a few times. The chain couples TRBV6-2 or TRBV6-3 to TRBJ1-5, with D hard to call. Per the germline V gene, CDR1 is MNHEY and CDR2 is SVGEGT. CDR3 length equals 14 residues. The V gene lost 5 bases and the J gene lost 3 bases, with 11 bases spanning the gap. The CDR3 loop reads CASSDTLYNQPQHF. The CDR3 region has the DNA TGTGCCAGCAGTGATACATTGTACAATCAGCCCCAGCATTTT.

This sequence joins TRBV7-2 and TRBJ2-7; the D is unclear. The CDR3 contains 12 residues. Deletions cut 5 bases from V and 6 bases from J, with 11 bases between. Germline CDR1 SGHTA, CDR2 FQGNSA. This chain's CDR3 is CASSPEVGEQYF. In DNA, the CDR3 is TGTGCCAGCAGCCCAGAAGTGGGCGAGCAGTACTTC.

The chain has TRBV24-1 and TRBJ2-3; tentative D call: TRBD1 (6 bases). The CDR3 loop spans 13 amino acids. Between the trimmed V and J ends, which lost 9 bases and 5 bases, there was a span of 14 bases. The germline V gene encodes CDR1 KGHDR and CDR2 SFDVKD. The DNA for the CDR3 is TGTGCCACCGGCCCAGGGGAACTAGATACGCAGTATTTT. Translated: CATGPGELDTQYF.

The chain is built from TRBV30 and TRBJ1-2; no clear D gene. The CDR3 length is 11 residues. Germline loops: CDR1 GTSNPN, CDR2 SVGIG (reference sequence). Trimming removed 4 bases at V and 2 bases at J, with 5 bases between. CDR3 DNA: TGTGCCTGGACGGAAAACTATGGCTACACCTTC. It yields the protein CAWTENYGYTF. The full variable domain, completed using reference TRBV30 and TRBJ1-2, is SQTIHQWPATLVQPVGSPLSLECTVEGTSNPNLYWYRQAAGRGLQLLFYSVGIGQISSEVPQNLSASRPQDRQFILSSKKLLLSDSGFYLCAWTENYGYTFGSGTRLTVV.

This rearrangement joins TRBV7-9 to TRBJ2-7, with TRBD1 matching over 10 bases. Per the germline V gene, CDR1 is SEHNR and CDR2 is FQNEAQ (reference sequence). The CDR3 is 14 residues long. After removal of 5 bases from V and 7 bases from J, the junction contained 8 bases not matched to a gene. Here the CDR3 reads CASSLTGGEVEQYF. CDR3 coding DNA: TGTGCCAGCAGCCTGACAGGGGGCGAGGTAGAGCAGTACTTC.

This sequence joins TRBV30 and TRBJ2-3, with D uncertain. Trimming shortened V by 0 bases and J by 2 bases, and 9 bases separated the two germline ends. Germline V gene lookup returns CDR1 GTSNPN and CDR2 SVGIG (reference sequence). The CDR3 contains 14 residues. The CDR3 loop is CAWSVGPSTDTQYF. As DNA, the CDR3 is TGTGCCTGGAGTGTAGGACCCTCCACAGATACGCAGTATTTT.

V is TRBV5-5 and J is TRBJ1-1; 7 nucleotides match TRBD1. This CDR3 comprises 14 residues. With V trimmed by 4 bases and J by 2 bases, 5 bases remained unmatched. CDR1 is SGHKS and CDR2 is YYEKEE in the germline V gene (reference sequence). The CDR3 protein is CASSPGQANTEAFF. CDR3 DNA: TGTGCCAGCAGCCCCGGACAGGCCAACACTGAAGCTTTCTTT.

This clone was counted a single time. This rearrangement joins TRBV2 to TRBJ2-5; 9 bases are a match to TRBD2. Germline assignment: CDR1 SNHLY and CDR2 FYNNEI. The CDR3 loop spans 15 amino acids. V was clipped by 7 bases and J by 1 base; unmatched bases: 7. CDR3: CASNARGGRQETQYF. In DNA, the CDR3 is TGTGCCAGCAATGCGCGGGGGGGCCGCCAAGAGACCCAGTACTTC.

The chain couples TRBV7-9 to TRBJ2-1; D unclear. V was trimmed by 8 bases and J by 1 base, leaving 15 bases between them. This CDR3 region has 15 residues. Germline V gene sequence: CDR1 SEHNR, CDR2 FQNEAQ (reference sequence). DNA of the CDR3: TGTGCCAGCTCCGCCGGGCCCTTATCCTACAATGAGCAGTTCTTC. Protein product: CASSAGPLSYNEQFF.

The V gene is TRBV2, the J gene TRBJ1-1; D possibly corresponds to TRBD1 (5 bases). The CDR3 has 13 amino acids. Looked up from germline, CDR1 is SNHLY and CDR2 is FYNNEI. V gave up 7 bases and J gave up 2 bases, with 11 bases separating them. CDR3 amino acids: CASKVRENTEAFF. Here the CDR3 DNA reads TGTGCCAGCAAGGTCAGGGAAAACACTGAAGCTTTCTTT.

The chain carries TRBV7-9 and TRBJ1-1, with D maybe TRBD1 (5 bases). The CDR3 is made up of 15 amino acids. Germline values: CDR1 SEHNR, CDR2 FQNEAQ (reference sequence). Trimming cost V 2 bases and J 1 base, with 11 bases left between them. The CDR3 here is CASSLKPGQNTEAFF. The CDR3 nucleotides read TGTGCCAGCAGCTTAAAGCCAGGGCAGAACACTGAAGCTTTCTTT.

This sequence joins TRBV2 and TRBJ2-2, with D perhaps matching TRBD2 (8 bases). With 6 bases removed from V and 7 bases from J, the gap between germline ends came to 21 bases. The germline CDR1 and CDR2 sequences are SNHLY and FYNNEI. The CDR3 loop spans 16 amino acids. The chain's CDR3 is CASREGAGRDVGELFF. CDR3 sequence (DNA): TGTGCCAGCAGGGAGGGGGCCGGGAGGGATGTCGGGGAGCTGTTTTTT.

The gene calls are TRBV7-3 and TRBJ2-1, with D perhaps matching TRBD2 (5 bases). There are 13 residues in the CDR3. V lost 6 bases and J 4 bases, leaving 10 bases between the germline ends. The germline gives CDR1 SGHTA, CDR2 FQGTGA. CDR3: CASSSGVYNEQFF. CDR3 DNA: TGTGCCAGCAGTTCCGGGGTATACAATGAGCAGTTCTTC.

The CDR3: CASSWGTGIGEQYF. The CDR3 coding sequence is TGCGCCAGCAGCTGGGGGACAGGGATTGGCGAGCAGTACTTC. The J gene is TRBJ2-7, the V gene TRBV5-1; 9 nucleotides align to TRBD1. This CDR3 region has 14 residues. The germline V gene has CDR1 SGHRS and CDR2 YFSETQ. V shed 3 bases, J shed 6 bases, and the junction held 7 bases outside the gene matches.

The chain employs TRBV6-5 and TRBJ1-6; D gene ambiguous. This CDR3 has 11 residues. V was shortened by 6 bases and J by 7 bases, with 4 bases between the two germline ends. Germline V gene lookup returns CDR1 MNHEY and CDR2 SVGAGI. The CDR3 here is CASRGNSPLHF. The CDR3 bases are TGTGCCAGCAGGGGGAATTCACCCCTCCACTTT.

This clone has only a few counts. The chain is built from TRBV7-9 and TRBJ2-2; the D is unclear. Per the germline V gene, CDR1 is SEHNR and CDR2 is FQNEAQ (reference sequence). The CDR3 consists of 11 residues. V lost 4 bases to trimming and J lost 13 bases, with 10 bases between them. The CDR3: CASSWRPGLFF. The CDR3 DNA reads TGTGCCAGCAGCTGGCGCCCAGGGCTGTTTTTT. Full variable domain (outside the CDR3, taken from reference TRBV7-9 and TRBJ2-2): DTGVSQNPRHKITKRGQNVTFRCDPISEHNRLYWYRQTLGQGPEFLTYFQNEAQLEKSRLLSDRFSAERPKGSFSTLEIQRTEQGDSAMYLCASSWRPGLFFGEGSRLTVL.

The chain couples TRBV3-1 (or the pseudogene TRBV3-2) to TRBJ1-1, with D tentatively TRBD1 (5 bases). The CDR3 runs to 14 residues. Germline lookup yields CDR1 LGHDT and CDR2 YNNKEL (reference sequence). V was pared by 4 bases and J by 1 base, with 10 bases between. CDR3 sequence (DNA): TGTGCCAGCAGCCCCAAGGGGACGAACACTGAAGCTTTCTTT. It yields the protein CASSPKGTNTEAFF.

The V call is TRBV5-5, the J call TRBJ1-1, with D possibly being TRBD1 (5 bases). Germline lookup yields CDR1 SGHKS and CDR2 YYEKEE (reference sequence). This CDR3 is 13 amino acids long. Between the trimmed V and J ends, which lost 4 bases and 0 bases, there was a span of 7 bases. The CDR3 coding sequence is TGTGCCAGCAGCGCGACAGTGAACACTGAAGCTTTCTTT. Amino acids: CASSATVNTEAFF.